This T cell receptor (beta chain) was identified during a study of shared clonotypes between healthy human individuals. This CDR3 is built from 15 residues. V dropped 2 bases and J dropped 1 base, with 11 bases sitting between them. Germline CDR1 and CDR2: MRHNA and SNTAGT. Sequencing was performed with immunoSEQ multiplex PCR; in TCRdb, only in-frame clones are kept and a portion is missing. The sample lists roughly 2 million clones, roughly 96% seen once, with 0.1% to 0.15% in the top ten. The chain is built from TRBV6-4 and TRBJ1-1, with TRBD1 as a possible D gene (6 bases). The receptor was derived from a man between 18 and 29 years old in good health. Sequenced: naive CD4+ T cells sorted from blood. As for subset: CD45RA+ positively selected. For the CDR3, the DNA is TGTGCCAGCAGTGACGGGGGGCGGACGAACACTGAAGCTTTCTTT. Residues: CASSDGGRTNTEAFF.